This is a list of T cell receptor beta chains from one sample in a study of response to subunit inactivated influenza vaccine. TCRdb analysed the RT-PCR reads with MiXCR anew, one entry per CDR3 protein. In the table there are some 850,000 distinct CDR3 sequences, roughly 18% of which are singletons. Sequences were derived from PBMCs from blood, sampled approximately 5 days after vaccination. These receptors originate from a middle-aged man who received an inactivated influenza vaccine. The CDR3 runs from the conserved cysteine through the conserved F or W. Each record gives: D gene, J gene, CDR3 length, clone size, V gene, CDR3 DNA, CDR3 protein. D genes are given only for firm matches. Clone size, where shown, is once, few, many, or a class for clones that have expanded.

d_gene: .; j_gene: TRBJ2-7; len: 15; abundance: many; v_gene: TRBV5-5; CDR3nt: TGTGCCAGCAGCTTAGCGGGACAGAGCTCCTACGAGCAGTACTTC; CDR3aa: CASSLAGQSSYEQYF
d_gene: TRBD1; j_gene: TRBJ2-7; len: 14; abundance: .; v_gene: TRBV20-1; CDR3nt: TGCAGTGCCAGGTTGGACAGGGGCGTTTACGAGCAGTACTTC; CDR3aa: CSARLDRGVYEQYF
d_gene: .; j_gene: TRBJ2-3; len: 15; abundance: .; v_gene: TRBV25-1; CDR3nt: TGTGCCAGCAGTGAATCACAGATACGCACAGATACGCAGTATTTT; CDR3aa: CASSESQIRTDTQYF
d_gene: TRBD2; j_gene: TRBJ2-7; len: 16; abundance: few; v_gene: TRBV7-9; CDR3nt: TGTGCCAGCAGCCAGGGACTAGCGGGAGGATTCTACGAGCAGTACTTC; CDR3aa: CASSQGLAGGFYEQYF
d_gene: .; j_gene: TRBJ1-4; len: 17; abundance: .; v_gene: TRBV7-2; CDR3nt: TGTGCCAGCAGCTTAACGCGCCTCCTTGGGACTAATGAAAAACTGTTTTTT; CDR3aa: CASSLTRLLGTNEKLFF
d_gene: TRBD2; j_gene: TRBJ2-5; len: 18; abundance: .; v_gene: TRBV4-1; CDR3nt: TGCGCCAGCAGCCAAGAAGGCAGCGGGGGGGCCGTTTTGGAGACCCAGTACTTC; CDR3aa: CASSQEGSGGAVLETQYF
d_gene: .; j_gene: TRBJ1-6; len: 15; abundance: few; v_gene: TRBV20-1; CDR3nt: TGCAGTGCTAGAGCAACAAGGGCCTATAATTCACCCCTCCACTTT; CDR3aa: CSARATRAYNSPLHF
d_gene: TRBD2; j_gene: TRBJ2-1; len: 17; abundance: .; v_gene: TRBV7-9; CDR3nt: TGTGCCAGCAGCCCCCTTACCCCACGGGAGAGCGGGGATGAGCAGTTCTTC; CDR3aa: CASSPLTPRESGDEQFF
d_gene: .; j_gene: TRBJ1-5; len: 17; abundance: .; v_gene: TRBV4-1; CDR3nt: TGCGCCAGCAGCCAAGTCCAGGGTGGCAAGCGAAATCAGCCCCAGCATTTT; CDR3aa: CASSQVQGGKRNQPQHF
d_gene: .; j_gene: TRBJ1-2; len: 15; abundance: .; v_gene: TRBV11-2; CDR3nt: TGTGCCAGCAGCCCTGGGTCCCTGTCATCCTATGGCTACACCTTC; CDR3aa: CASSPGSLSSYGYTF
d_gene: .; j_gene: TRBJ2-1; len: 16; abundance: few; v_gene: TRBV4-3; CDR3nt: TGCGCCAGCAGCCAAGATAGGGCTAGACTCTACAATGAGCAGTTCTTC; CDR3aa: CASSQDRARLYNEQFF
d_gene: .; j_gene: TRBJ1-2; len: 10; abundance: .; v_gene: TRBV2; CDR3nt: TGTGCCAGCAGAATGGCTGGCTACACCTTC; CDR3aa: CASRMAGYTF
d_gene: .; j_gene: TRBJ2-7; len: 19; abundance: few; v_gene: TRBV6-5; CDR3nt: TGTGCCAGCAGTTACTCGATTAATACTCTGAAAGAACAGCCCTACGAGCAGTACTTC; CDR3aa: CASSYSINTLKEQPYEQYF
d_gene: .; j_gene: TRBJ2-7; len: 13; abundance: .; v_gene: TRBV6-2/TRBV6-3; CDR3nt: TGTGCCAGCAGCCTCATTGGGGGGTACGAGCAGTACTTC; CDR3aa: CASSLIGGYEQYF
d_gene: .; j_gene: TRBJ2-3; len: 11; abundance: .; v_gene: TRBV20-1; CDR3nt: TGCAGTGGGGCAGACACAGATACGCAGTATTTT; CDR3aa: CSGADTDTQYF
d_gene: TRBD2; j_gene: TRBJ2-1; len: 16; abundance: once; v_gene: TRBV20-1; CDR3nt: TGCAGTGCTGGAGGGGGGAGCGGGAGGTGGAACAATGAGCAGTTCTTC; CDR3aa: CSAGGGSGRWNNEQFF
d_gene: .; j_gene: TRBJ1-4; len: 16; abundance: .; v_gene: TRBV4-2; CDR3nt: TGTGCCAGCAGCCGAGACAGCCCCCCAACTAATGAAAAACTGTTTTTT; CDR3aa: CASSRDSPPTNEKLFF
d_gene: TRBD2; j_gene: TRBJ2-3; len: 17; abundance: .; v_gene: TRBV20-1; CDR3nt: TGCAGTGCTCGTGGACTAGCGGGGGATCCTAGCACAGATACGCAGTATTTT; CDR3aa: CSARGLAGDPSTDTQYF
d_gene: TRBD2; j_gene: TRBJ2-7; len: 14; abundance: few; v_gene: TRBV7-2; CDR3nt: TGTGCCAGCAGTGAGCGGGGGTTATCCTACGAGCAGTACTTC; CDR3aa: CASSERGLSYEQYF
d_gene: .; j_gene: TRBJ2-3; len: 16; abundance: .; v_gene: TRBV5-1; CDR3nt: TGCGCCAGCAGCTCCCTCCTCAGCGGGAGCACAGATACGCAGTATTTT; CDR3aa: CASSSLLSGSTDTQYF
d_gene: .; j_gene: TRBJ2-3; len: 19; abundance: .; v_gene: TRBV20-1; CDR3nt: TGCAGTGCTGTAAGAGAGGGGAGACTCACCTGGCCTAGCACAGATACGCAGTATTTT; CDR3aa: CSAVREGRLTWPSTDTQYF
d_gene: .; j_gene: TRBJ2-7; len: 14; abundance: few; v_gene: TRBV12-3/TRBV12-4; CDR3nt: TGTGCCAGCAACAACCCGGCGGCGGGTTACGAGCAGTACTTC; CDR3aa: CASNNPAAGYEQYF
d_gene: .; j_gene: TRBJ2-2; len: 13; abundance: .; v_gene: TRBV12-3/TRBV12-4; CDR3nt: TGTGCCACCCAGTTAGGGTGGGTCGGGGAGCTGTTTTTT; CDR3aa: CATQLGWVGELFF
d_gene: .; j_gene: TRBJ2-1; len: 17; abundance: few; v_gene: TRBV5-1; CDR3nt: TGCGCCAGCAGCGGGGGGAACAGGGAAACTCTCTACAATGAGCAGTTCTTC; CDR3aa: CASSGGNRETLYNEQFF
d_gene: .; j_gene: TRBJ2-2; len: 17; abundance: few; v_gene: TRBV7-6; CDR3nt: TGTGCCAGCAGCTTGTTTCAGACCGGGGTTAACACCGGGGAGCTGTTTTTT; CDR3aa: CASSLFQTGVNTGELFF
d_gene: TRBD2; j_gene: TRBJ2-5; len: 16; abundance: once; v_gene: TRBV4-1; CDR3nt: TGCGCCAGCAGCTACTCCGGGACTAGCGGGGTAGGGACCCAGTACTTC; CDR3aa: CASSYSGTSGVGTQYF
d_gene: .; j_gene: TRBJ1-6; len: 15; abundance: few; v_gene: TRBV7-2; CDR3nt: TGTGCCAGCAGTCGAAATGGTGGGTCTAAGGCACCCCTCCACTTT; CDR3aa: CASSRNGGSKAPLHF
d_gene: .; j_gene: TRBJ2-3; len: 16; abundance: few; v_gene: TRBV3-1; CDR3nt: TGTGCCAGCAGCCAAACCGGGACACGAAGCACAGATACGCAGTATTTT; CDR3aa: CASSQTGTRSTDTQYF
d_gene: .; j_gene: TRBJ2-7; len: 14; abundance: .; v_gene: TRBV9; CDR3nt: TGTGCCAGCAGTAGTGGCAGGTTCCCCTACGAGCAGTACTTC; CDR3aa: CASSSGRFPYEQYF
d_gene: .; j_gene: TRBJ2-5; len: 14; abundance: .; v_gene: TRBV20-1; CDR3nt: TGCAGTGCTAGAGAGGCCCTGGGCACTAAGACCCAGTACTTC; CDR3aa: CSAREALGTKTQYF
d_gene: TRBD1; j_gene: TRBJ1-2; len: 15; abundance: .; v_gene: TRBV3-1; CDR3nt: TGTGCCAGCAGCCCAGCGGACAGGGTGGGCTATGGCTACACCTTC; CDR3aa: CASSPADRVGYGYTF
d_gene: TRBD1; j_gene: TRBJ1-4; len: 18; abundance: few; v_gene: TRBV3-1; CDR3nt: TGTGCCAGCAGCCAAGCTGCAGGACAGGGGGCAACTAATGAAAAACTGTTTTTT; CDR3aa: CASSQAAGQGATNEKLFF